These T cell receptor beta chains were read from a single sample in a study of neoadjuvant nivolumab and ipilimumab in lung cancer. Produced via immunoSEQ multiplex PCR; TCRdb's table is partial and in-frame only. This sample yields 8,000 to 10,000 clones, of which over 75% are seen a single time; roughly 8% belongs to the top ten. Source: tumor tissue, taken after neoadjuvant nivolumab, alone or with ipilimumab, at or shortly before surgery. Source of these receptors: an adult with non-small cell lung cancer. Each CDR3 is given with its conserved first and last residue. Each record gives: V gene, clone size, D gene, J gene, CDR3 protein, CDR3 DNA. The D gene is left open where the match is weak. Not every row has a clone size; where given, it reads once, few, many or a size class.

V: TRBV27; size: NA; D: NA; J: TRBJ1-1; CDR3: CASSFDKATEAFF; DNA: TGTGCCAGCAGTTTTGACAAAGCAACTGAAGCTTTCTTT
V: TRBV4-1; size: NA; D: NA; J: TRBJ1-3; CDR3: CASSQGTPAGTIYF; DNA: TGCGCCAGCAGCCAAGGGACGCCTGCGGGCACCATATATTTT
V: TRBV2; size: NA; D: NA; J: TRBJ1-6; CDR3: CASRFQEKDSPLHF; DNA: TGTGCCAGCAGATTCCAGGAGAAGGATTCACCCCTCCACTTT
V: TRBV6-4; size: NA; D: NA; J: TRBJ1-2; CDR3: CASSDSGYGYTF; DNA: TGTGCCAGCAGTGACTCGGGGTACGGCTACACCTTC
V: TRBV5-1; size: NA; D: NA; J: TRBJ1-5; CDR3: CASSSQPGDQPQHF; DNA: TGCGCCAGCAGCAGTCAGCCGGGAGACCAGCCCCAGCATTTT
V: TRBV6-5; size: once; D: NA; J: TRBJ1-6; CDR3: CASSYRESPLHF; DNA: TGTGCCAGCAGCTACAGAGAATCACCCCTCCACTTT
V: TRBV6-6; size: NA; D: TRBD2; J: TRBJ2-7; CDR3: CASVRGTSVPYEQYF; DNA: TGTGCCAGCGTGAGGGGGACTAGCGTACCCTACGAGCAGTACTTC
V: TRBV19; size: NA; D: NA; J: TRBJ2-3; CDR3: CASTSWTDSTDTQYF; DNA: TGTGCCAGTACCAGCTGGACAGATAGCACAGATACGCAGTATTTT
V: TRBV5-4; size: NA; D: TRBD1; J: TRBJ2-2; CDR3: CASSFYRQGFTGELFF; DNA: TGTGCCAGCAGCTTCTATCGACAGGGGTTCACCGGGGAGCTGTTTTTT
V: TRBV27; size: NA; D: NA; J: TRBJ2-1; CDR3: CASSFAATYNEQFF; DNA: TGTGCCAGCAGTTTTGCGGCAACCTACAATGAGCAGTTCTTC
V: TRBV14; size: few; D: TRBD1; J: TRBJ1-2; CDR3: CASSQKGQGAFYGYTF; DNA: TGTGCCAGCAGCCAAAAGGGACAGGGGGCCTTCTATGGCTACACCTTC
V: TRBV6-1; size: once; D: NA; J: TRBJ1-1; CDR3: CASILDPGRTEAFF; DNA: TGTGCCAGCATTCTGGATCCGGGGAGGACTGAAGCTTTCTTT
V: TRBV7-8; size: few; D: NA; J: TRBJ2-7; CDR3: CASSSWSYEQYF; DNA: TGTGCCAGCAGCTCCTGGTCCTACGAGCAGTACTTC
V: TRBV5-1; size: few; D: NA; J: TRBJ1-5; CDR3: CASSSDGGVQPQHF; DNA: TGCGCCAGCAGCTCCGACGGGGGGGTTCAGCCCCAGCATTTT
V: TRBV5-1; size: NA; D: TRBD2; J: TRBJ2-3; CDR3: CASRLGLAGLTDTQYF; DNA: TGCGCCAGCAGACTCGGACTAGCGGGTCTGACAGATACGCAGTATTTT
V: TRBV2; size: NA; D: NA; J: TRBJ1-4; CDR3: CASSEFLGGNEKLFF; DNA: TGTGCCAGCAGTGAATTTCTAGGGGGTAATGAAAAACTGTTTTTT
V: TRBV29-1; size: NA; D: NA; J: TRBJ1-1; CDR3: CSVKKGPATEAFF; DNA: TGCAGCGTTAAGAAGGGTCCGGCTACTGAAGCTTTCTTT
V: TRBV10-3; size: NA; D: TRBD2; J: TRBJ2-1; CDR3: CAISVPLAGGIGEQFF; DNA: TGTGCCATCAGTGTACCACTAGCGGGGGGGATTGGTGAGCAGTTCTTC
V: TRBV4-2; size: few; D: TRBD2; J: TRBJ2-7; CDR3: CASSPRGLAGEPSSYEQYF; DNA: TGTGCCAGCAGCCCACGGGGACTAGCGGGGGAACCTAGCTCCTACGAGCAGTACTTC
V: TRBV7-2; size: NA; D: NA; J: TRBJ1-1; CDR3: CASSLAGGRKNTEAFF; DNA: TGTGCCAGCAGCTTAGCCGGCGGCAGGAAGAACACTGAAGCTTTCTTT
V: TRBV19; size: NA; D: NA; J: TRBJ1-2; CDR3: CASSILRGINYGYTF; DNA: TGTGCCAGTAGTATACTTCGGGGAATTAACTATGGCTACACCTTC
V: TRBV18; size: NA; D: NA; J: TRBJ2-5; CDR3: CASSPLAPGRIQETQYF; DNA: TGTGCCAGCTCACCACTTGCTCCGGGACGCATCCAAGAGACCCAGTACTTC
V: TRBV7-2; size: NA; D: TRBD1; J: TRBJ1-1; CDR3: CASSSDRGGEAFF; DNA: TGTGCCAGCAGCTCAGACAGGGGGGGCGAAGCTTTCTTT
V: TRBV19; size: NA; D: TRBD1; J: TRBJ2-2; CDR3: CASSLVRGPNTGELFF; DNA: TGTGCCAGTAGTCTCGTGAGGGGGCCGAACACCGGGGAGCTGTTTTTT
V: TRBV29-1; size: NA; D: TRBD2; J: TRBJ2-7; CDR3: CSAGLAGGPHEQYF; DNA: TGCAGCGCCGGACTAGCGGGAGGGCCACACGAGCAGTACTTC
V: TRBV11-3; size: once; D: NA; J: TRBJ2-1; CDR3: CASSLMAGAHNEQFF; DNA: TGTGCCAGCAGCTTAATGGCGGGGGCCCACAATGAGCAGTTCTTC
V: TRBV6-6; size: NA; D: TRBD1; J: TRBJ2-2; CDR3: CATSDRGHPGELFF; DNA: TGTGCCACCTCGGACAGGGGGCACCCCGGGGAGCTGTTTTTT
V: TRBV25-1; size: NA; D: NA; J: TRBJ2-7; CDR3: CASSGATREYEQYF; DNA: TGTGCCAGCAGTGGTGCTACTCGGGAATACGAGCAGTACTTC
V: TRBV30; size: NA; D: NA; J: TRBJ2-7; CDR3: CAWSVSSGGIYYF; DNA: TGTGCCTGGAGTGTATCAAGTGGCGGGATTTATTACTTC
V: TRBV20-1; size: NA; D: NA; J: TRBJ1-2; CDR3: CSAMSQLGYTF; DNA: TGCAGTGCTATGAGTCAGTTGGGCTACACCTTC
V: TRBV14; size: NA; D: TRBD1; J: TRBJ1-2; CDR3: CASSQVGTGHYGYTF; DNA: TGTGCCAGCAGCCAAGTCGGGACAGGCCACTATGGCTACACCTTC
V: TRBV5-1; size: few; D: NA; J: TRBJ1-2; CDR3: CASSFGLQEGYTF; DNA: TGCGCCAGCAGCTTCGGGCTACAGGAGGGCTACACCTTC
V: TRBV7-9; size: NA; D: NA; J: TRBJ1-2; CDR3: CASSLGPWLYGYTF; DNA: TGTGCCAGCAGCTTAGGGCCTTGGCTCTATGGCTACACCTTC
V: TRBV18; size: NA; D: TRBD1; J: TRBJ1-2; CDR3: CASKGQEKISNYGYTF; DNA: TGTGCCAGCAAGGGACAGGAGAAGATATCTAACTATGGCTACACCTTC
V: TRBV20-1; size: NA; D: TRBD2; J: TRBJ2-7; CDR3: CSVSSGSEQYF; DNA: TGCAGTGTCTCTAGCGGGAGCGAGCAGTACTTC
V: TRBV9; size: NA; D: TRBD1; J: TRBJ2-1; CDR3: CASSVTGTGGRNEQFF; DNA: TGTGCCAGCAGCGTAACCGGGACAGGGGGCCGGAATGAGCAGTTCTTC
V: TRBV27; size: once; D: NA; J: TRBJ1-4; CDR3: CASSPRPDFNEKLFF; DNA: TGTGCCAGCAGTCCCAGACCGGATTTTAATGAAAAACTGTTTTTT
V: TRBV14; size: once; D: TRBD2; J: TRBJ2-7; CDR3: CASSQDRRGVYEQYF; DNA: TGTGCCAGCAGCCAAGATCGCCGGGGGGTCTACGAGCAGTACTTC
V: TRBV5-6; size: NA; D: NA; J: TRBJ2-7; CDR3: CASRPGTTYEQYF; DNA: TGTGCCAGCAGACCCGGGACAACGTACGAGCAGTACTTC
V: TRBV5-6; size: NA; D: NA; J: TRBJ2-7; CDR3: CASSSYTTSYEQYF; DNA: TGTGCCAGCAGCTCGTACACGACCTCCTACGAGCAGTACTTC